These 2 T cell receptor beta chains share one sample of origin, sequenced in a study of T cell responses to AZD1222 COVID-19 vaccine. Sequenced by immunoSEQ multiplex PCR; TCRdb stores in-frame clones only, minus some. The table lists fewer than 130,000 clones, 81% of them singletons. Specimen: peripheral blood, collected on day 0 of AZD1222 vaccination. These TCRs come from an adult in good health.

This clone came up once. In nucleotides, the CDR3 is TGTGCCTACCATACAGGGATATCTAACTATGGCTACACCTTC. Encoded protein: CAYHTGISNYGYTF. This chain uses TRBV30 with TRBJ1-2; D perhaps matches TRBD1 (6 bases). CDR1 and CDR2 from the germline V gene are GTSNPN and SVGIG (reference sequence). The CDR3 is made up of 14 amino acids. The V end was cut by 7 bases, the J end by 0 bases, with 15 bases between.

The chain uses TRBV7-9 and TRBJ2-3; 7 nucleotides align to TRBD2. The CDR3 runs 16 residues. V dropped 1 base and J dropped 5; count of bases not matched to a gene: 9. Germline V CDR1 and CDR2: SEHNR, FQNEAQ (reference sequence). CDR3 sequence reads: CASSLERGRVKDTQYF. The CDR3 nucleotides read TGTGCCAGCAGCTTAGAGCGGGGAAGAGTAAAAGATACGCAGTATTTT.